The entry that follows covers one T cell receptor beta chain sequence. The source of the sample is a study of T-cell reconstitution after alpha-beta-depleted transplantation in children. Unique molecular identifiers featured in how the TCRbeta library was prepared. TCRdb reprocessed the PCR reads with MiXCR, giving one entry per CDR3 protein. The sample shows a few hundred thousand distinct CDR3 sequences, roughly 20% of them seen only once. This TCR derives from a human donor who donated a stem cell graft to a child with acute myeloid leukemia. This specimen was PBMCs from the stem cell graft donor, taken from the stem cell graft.

DNA for the CDR3: TGTGCCAGTAGTCTGACAGAAAGCTCCTATAATTCACCCCTCCACTTT. Protein product: CASSLTESSYNSPLHF. The chain combines TRBV19 with TRBJ1-6, with TRBD1 as a possible D gene (5 bases). This CDR3 has 16 residues. The germline V and J ends were trimmed by 5 bases and 0 bases, with 11 bases remaining between them. Looked up from germline, CDR1 is LNHDA and CDR2 is SQIVND (reference sequence).